These 26 T cell receptor beta chains came from one sample sequenced in a study of beta chain features in type 1 diabetes. Antigens for these TCRs are unknown. Study results and caveats: Moderate yet significant TCRB CDR3 shortening was seen in Type 1 diabetes patients in all four CD4+ subsets.

The whole isolated RNA underwent reverse transcription, so sequencing captured expressed TCRB transcripts. TCRdb's table, derived via immunoSEQ multiplex PCR, lists solely in-frame clones and lacks some. Among 160,000 or so clones listed, almost 65% were seen once. The sample comprised naive CD4+ T cells from blood. These receptors originate from a man between 25 and 39 years old with type 1 diabetes.

As regards this clone: Other DNA variants within this sample encode the same CDR3. This chain joins TRBV9 and TRBJ2-2; 7 nucleotides agree with TRBD1. The CDR3 length is 14 residues. V gave up 3 bases and J gave up 1 base; unmatched junction bases: 0. CDR1 is SGDLS, CDR2 YYNGEE, per germline. CDR3 loop: CASSDRGNTGELFF. The DNA for the CDR3 is TGTGCCAGCAGCGACAGGGGGAACACCGGGGAGCTGTTTTTT.

This rearrangement joins TRBV7-2 to TRBJ2-7; no clear D. CDR3 size: 11 residues. In germline, CDR1 is SGHTA, CDR2 FQGNSA. V was shortened by 3 bases and J by 6 bases, with 6 bases between the two germline ends. The DNA for the CDR3 is TGTGCCAGCAGCTTGCAGTTCGAGCAGTACTTC. Amino acids: CASSLQFEQYF.

The chain is built from TRBV11-2 and TRBJ2-5, with D perhaps assigned TRBD1 or TRBD2 (6 bases each). V shed 4 bases and J shed 5 bases, with 11 bases lying between them. This CDR3 contains 13 residues. Germline lookup yields CDR1 SGHAT and CDR2 FQNNGV. The CDR3 is CASSSPGGETQYF. In nucleotides, the CDR3 is TGTGCCAGCAGCTCCCCCGGGGGCGAGACCCAGTACTTC.

V is TRBV29-1 and J is TRBJ1-1; 9 nucleotides match TRBD1. CDR1 and CDR2 (germline): SQVTM, ANQGSEA. The CDR3 is made up of 14 amino acids. J lost 0 bases, V lost 2 bases, and 1 base had no gene match. For the CDR3, the DNA is TGCAGCGTTGAATACAGGGGGCTGAACACTGAAGCTTTCTTT. Amino acid sequence: CSVEYRGLNTEAFF.

The CDR3 sequence is CASSWQETQYF. The DNA of the CDR3 is TGTGCCAGCAGCTGGCAAGAGACCCAGTACTTC. The rearrangement uses TRBV5-8 and TRBJ2-5, with unresolved D. Looked up from germline, CDR1 is SGHTS and CDR2 is YDEGEE. Trimming shortened V by 3 bases and J by 2 bases, and 2 bases separated the two germline ends. This CDR3 spans 11 amino acids.

The chain couples TRBV29-1 to TRBJ2-1; no definite D call. The germline V gene encodes CDR1 SQVTM and CDR2 ANQGSEA. This CDR3 contains 11 residues. Trimming removed 3 bases at V and 6 bases at J, with 6 bases between. The CDR3 loop is CSVDSPNEQFF. CDR3 coding DNA: TGCAGCGTTGATTCGCCCAATGAGCAGTTCTTC.

The genes are TRBV13 and TRBJ2-3; D remains ambiguous. Germline V CDR1 and CDR2: PRHDT, FYEKMQ (reference sequence). The CDR3 is 16 residues long. The V end lost 5 bases, the J end lost 0 bases, and 15 bases lay between the germline ends. This chain's CDR3 is CASSVSGALSTDTQYF. The CDR3 DNA reads as TGTGCCAGCAGCGTCTCAGGAGCCCTGAGCACAGATACGCAGTATTTT. The variable domain in full, completed from reference TRBV13 and TRBJ2-3, reads AAGVIQSPRHLIKEKRETATLKCYPIPRHDTVYWYQQGPGQDPQFLISFYEKMQSDKGSIPDRFSAQQFSDYHSELNMSSLELGDSALYFCASSVSGALSTDTQYFGPGTRLTVL.

In DNA form, the CDR3 reads TGTGCCAGCAGTTACTCGATCGCAGGGGAGGACTCACCCCTCCACTTT. This gives the protein CASSYSIAGEDSPLHF. The chain uses TRBV6-5 and TRBJ1-6; tentatively, D is TRBD1 (6 bases). The CDR3 spans 16 residues. The V gene's germline CDR1 is MNHEY and CDR2 SVGAGI. Between the trimmed V and J ends, which lost 0 bases and 10 bases, there was a span of 16 bases.

This chain links TRBV30 with TRBJ1-2; TRBD1 matches at 7 bases. The CDR3 has 15 amino acids. The ends lost 4 bases at V and 2 bases at J; junction bases unmatched: 10. CDR1 is GTSNPN and CDR2 is SVGIG in the germline V gene (reference sequence). The CDR3 nucleotides read TGTGCCTGGAAGGGACCCGGGACAGTGAACTATGGCTACACCTTC. It yields the protein CAWKGPGTVNYGYTF.

The V and J genes are TRBV7-9 and TRBJ2-7, with TRBD2 as a possible D gene (6 bases). Trimming stripped 5 bases from V and 4 bases from J, with 18 bases between. CDR3 size: 15 residues. CDR1 and CDR2 (germline): SEHNR, FQNEAQ (reference sequence). CDR3: CASSITLGGLYEQYF. The CDR3 DNA sequence: TGTGCCAGCAGCATCACTTTGGGAGGTCTTTACGAGCAGTACTTC.

This clone appeared a few times. As DNA, the CDR3 is TGCAGCGTGGCCCCGACAGGGGGCACTGAAGCTTTCTTT. Its protein product is CSVAPTGGTEAFF. This sequence joins TRBV29-1 and TRBJ1-1; 9 bases fit TRBD1. CDR1 and CDR2 from the germline V gene are SQVTM and ANQGSEA. This CDR3 is built from 13 residues. J was trimmed by 4 bases and V by 6 bases; bases with no gene match: 6.

The chain has TRBV9 and TRBJ2-3; D remains unclear. Germline loops: CDR1 SGDLS, CDR2 YYNGEE. The CDR3 is 12 amino acids. The V end was cut by 2 bases, the J end by 6 bases, with 7 bases between. CDR3 in DNA: TGTGCCAGCAGCGTCCCCCCCGATACGCAGTATTTT. Its protein is CASSVPPDTQYF.

This chain connects TRBV30 to TRBJ1-6; 7 nucleotides agree with TRBD1. V was clipped by 3 bases and J by 10 bases; unmatched bases: 9. Per the germline V gene, CDR1 is GTSNPN and CDR2 is SVGIG (reference sequence). The CDR3 is 14 amino acids. The CDR3 protein is CAWSATGRESPLHF. CDR3 DNA: TGTGCCTGGAGCGCGACAGGGAGGGAGTCACCCCTCCACTTT.

A few counts support this clone. V usage is TRBV4-3 and J usage is TRBJ1-1; no clear D. The CDR3 extends over 13 amino acids. Trimming took 4 bases from V and 1 from J, leaving 7 bases between them. Per germline, CDR1 LGHNA and CDR2 YSLEER. The CDR3 loop reads CASSRRRNTEAFF. CDR3 coding DNA: TGCGCCAGCAGCCGGAGGAGGAACACTGAAGCTTTCTTT.

V and J are TRBV9 and TRBJ2-7, with TRBD2 identical over 7 bases. Trimming at V came to 4 bases and at J to 5 bases, leaving 6 bases not matched to a gene. This CDR3 has 13 amino acids. Germline V CDR1 and CDR2: SGDLS, YYNGEE. In DNA form, the CDR3 reads TGTGCCAGCAGCCCAGCGGGGCAGCACGAGCAGTACTTC. Its translation: CASSPAGQHEQYF.

V usage is TRBV7-2 and J usage is TRBJ2-1; a weak D match, TRBD2 (5 bases). The V gene's germline CDR1 is SGHTA and CDR2 FQGNSA. With 3 bases removed from V and 9 bases from J, the gap between germline ends came to 12 bases. CDR3 length equals 13 residues. The CDR3 region is CASSLDWLVEQFF. The DNA for the CDR3 is TGTGCCAGCAGCTTGGACTGGCTCGTTGAGCAGTTCTTC.

The chain links TRBV9 to TRBJ2-5; 10 bases fit TRBD1. The germline CDR1 and CDR2 sequences are SGDLS and YYNGEE. V shed 2 bases, J shed 5 bases, and the junction held 3 bases outside the gene matches. This CDR3 has 14 amino acids. CDR3 sequence (DNA): TGTGCCAGCAGCGTGACAGGGGGCGGCGAGACCCAGTACTTC. It codes for CASSVTGGGETQYF.

V gene TRBV10-3 combines with J gene TRBJ2-7; tentatively, D is TRBD1 (6 bases). Trimming took 0 bases from V and 2 from J, leaving 11 bases between them. Germline assignment: CDR1 ENHRY and CDR2 SYGVKD. The CDR3 is made up of 15 amino acids. As DNA, the CDR3 is TGTGCCATCAGTGAGTCGCAGGACAGCGCCTACGAGCAGTACTTC. Translated, it gives CAISESQDSAYEQYF.

V gene TRBV9 combines with J gene TRBJ1-2; perhaps TRBD1 as D (5 bases). The CDR3 has 11 residues. The germline V gene encodes CDR1 SGDLS and CDR2 YYNGEE. The V end was cut by 7 bases, the J end by 4 bases, with 8 bases between. The CDR3 sequence is CASERGYGYTF. The CDR3 nucleotides are TGTGCCAGCGAAAGGGGCTATGGCTACACCTTC.

The chain is built from TRBV18 and TRBJ2-3; TRBD1 matches at 8 bases. CDR3 length: 16 amino acids. V was clipped by 3 bases and J by 3 bases; unmatched bases: 8. The V gene's germline CDR1 is KGHSH and CDR2 LQKENI. DNA of the CDR3: TGTGCCAGCTCACCGGGCGCAGGGGGCCTGACAGATACGCAGTATTTT. Its protein product is CASSPGAGGLTDTQYF.

This clone has only a few counts. The rearrangement uses TRBV18 and TRBJ2-1; D not resolved. Trimming removed 3 bases from V and 10 bases from J, with 13 bases in between. This CDR3 has 13 amino acids. Germline CDR1 reads KGHSH; CDR2 reads LQKENI. For the CDR3, the DNA is TGTGCCAGCTCACCGTCCACCTTTGGGGAGCAGTTCTTC. Protein product: CASSPSTFGEQFF.

The chain carries TRBV5-1 and TRBJ1-6; no clear D. This CDR3 spans 14 amino acids. V dropped 0 bases and J dropped 8 bases, with 9 bases sitting between them. From germline, CDR1 is SGHRS and CDR2 YFSETQ. The DNA of the CDR3 is TGCGCCAGCAGCTTGGGATCGAAGGATTCACCCCTCCACTTT. Amino acid sequence: CASSLGSKDSPLHF.

V gene TRBV7-2 combines with J gene TRBJ2-7; D is perhaps TRBD2 (6 bases). Germline lookup yields CDR1 SGHTA and CDR2 FQGNSA. Trimming cost V 6 bases and J 7 bases, with 16 bases left between them. The CDR3 is 13 amino acids. As DNA, the CDR3 is TGTGCCAGCAGATACAGCGCTAGCGTTGAGCAGTACTTC. This translates into CASRYSASVEQYF.

The J gene is TRBJ2-7, the V gene TRBV6-6, with a weak D call TRBD1 (5 bases). This CDR3 is built from 12 residues. Germline lookup yields CDR1 MNHNY and CDR2 SVGAGI (reference sequence). Trimming pared 6 bases from V and 1 base from J, leaving 7 bases between. The CDR3 here is CASSRQSYEQYF. Written as DNA, the CDR3 is TGTGCCAGCAGCAGACAGTCCTACGAGCAGTACTTC.

The chain uses TRBV11-2 and TRBJ1-1, with 7 bases aligning to TRBD1. V lost 5 bases and J lost 1; bases outside the gene matches: 13. The CDR3 sequence is 17 residues long. Germline CDR1 SGHAT, CDR2 FQNNGV. CDR3 residues: CASSTIIPTGKNTEAFF. CDR3 sequence (DNA): TGTGCCAGCAGCACGATAATCCCGACAGGGAAGAACACTGAAGCTTTCTTT.

The rearrangement links TRBV7-2 to TRBJ2-3; 7 nucleotides match TRBD2. The CDR3 has 15 residues. V shed 1 base and J 1 base; nucleotides not matched to a gene: 2. The germline V gene has CDR1 SGHTA and CDR2 FQGNSA. As DNA, the CDR3 is TGTGCCAGCAGCTTAGACCGGGGGGGCACAGATACGCAGTATTTT. This translates into CASSLDRGGTDTQYF.